One sample yielded the 25 T cell receptor beta chains listed below, sequenced in a study of T-cell memory formation after mild COVID-19. TCRdb recomputed calls from the 5' RACE reads with MiXCR, one row per CDR3 protein. Counted here are roughly 190,000 distinct CDR3 sequences, approximately 10% occurring once; the ten biggest clones make up around 3.3%. The source material was PBMCs or a T cell subset sorted from them (not recorded which). The receptor set was obtained from a man between 18 and 35 years old who had mild COVID-19 (a few samples of this study predate the infection). Cell type and time point are not known.

V is TRBV7-3 and J is TRBJ2-7; no clear D. CDR3 size: 13 residues. Trimming pared 4 bases from V and 0 bases from J, leaving 7 bases between. Germline CDR1 reads SGHTA; CDR2 reads FQGTGA. The CDR3 sequence is CASSSTFSYEQYF. In nucleotides, the CDR3 is TGTGCCAGCAGCTCAACTTTCTCCTACGAGCAGTACTTC. Full variable domain (outside the CDR3, taken from reference TRBV7-3 and TRBJ2-7): GAGVSQTPSNKVTEKGKYVELRCDPISGHTALYWYRQSLGQGPEFLIYFQGTGAADDSGLPNDRFFAVRPEGSVSTLKIQRTERGDSAVYLCASSSTFSYEQYFGPGTRLTVT.

This clonotype appeared once. This chain connects TRBV4-1 to TRBJ1-1; TRBD1 agrees at 8 bases. CDR3 length equals 14 residues. After removal of 1 base from V and 7 bases from J, the junction contained 5 bases not matched to a gene. Germline assignment: CDR1 MGHRA and CDR2 YSYEKL. Here the CDR3 reads CASSQGQGSVEAFF. The CDR3 nucleotides are TGCGCCAGCAGCCAAGGACAGGGGTCGGTTGAAGCTTTCTTT.

This CDR3 is CSVGPQETQYF. The DNA of the CDR3 is TGCAGCGTAGGTCCTCAAGAGACCCAGTACTTC. V is TRBV29-1 and J is TRBJ2-5; D remains ambiguous. Trimming took off 6 bases at V and 2 bases at J, with 7 bases between the two ends. This CDR3 comprises 11 residues. Germline V gene lookup returns CDR1 SQVTM and CDR2 ANQGSEA.

This clonotype was observed many times. The chain employs TRBV7-3 and TRBJ2-3, with 7 nucleotides matching TRBD2. Trimming took 2 bases from V and 4 from J; bases not matched to a gene: 0. The CDR3 is 13 residues long. CDR1 and CDR2 from the germline V gene are SGHTA and FQGTGA. The CDR3 bases are TGTGCCAGCAGCTTACGGGAGGCAGATACGCAGTATTTT. Encoded protein: CASSLREADTQYF.

In this sample, this clonotype turned up a few times. The CDR3 DNA is TGTGCCAGCAGCCCAGATTGGAGCCAGACCCAGTACTTC. Protein product: CASSPDWSQTQYF. This chain uses TRBV7-2 with TRBJ2-5; D is unclear. The V end was cut by 5 bases, the J end by 6 bases, with 13 bases between. CDR3 size: 13 residues. The germline CDR1 and CDR2 sequences are SGHTA and FQGNSA. The complete variable domain, with remaining parts taken from reference TRBV7-2 and TRBJ2-5, reads GAGVSQSPSNKVTEKGKDVELRCDPISGHTALYWYRQSLGQGLEFLIYFQGNSAPDKSGLPSDRFSAERTGGSVSTLTIQRTQQEDSAVYLCASSPDWSQTQYFGPGTRLLVL.

This chain links TRBV11-2 with TRBJ2-7; 9 nucleotides align to TRBD1. With V trimmed by 4 bases and J by 4 bases, 8 bases remained unmatched. In germline, CDR1 is SGHAT, CDR2 FQNNGV. This CDR3 comprises 15 residues. DNA of the CDR3: TGTGCCAGCAGCTCTCCAAGGACAGGGGCATACGAGCAGTACGTC. Amino acids: CASSSPRTGAYEQYV.

In this sample, this clonotype turned up a few times. The chain uses TRBV5-1 and TRBJ1-1, with 9 positions matching TRBD1. Germline V lookup: CDR1 SGHRS, CDR2 YFSETQ. The CDR3 length is 14 residues. Trimming at V came to 0 bases and at J to 7 bases, leaving 4 bases not matched to a gene. CDR3 sequence (DNA): TGCGCCAGCAGCTTGGTAATGGGACAGGGTGAAGCTTTCTTT. It yields the protein CASSLVMGQGEAFF.

This clonotype was counted ten times or more. The chain uses TRBV4-3 and TRBJ2-3, with 9 bases fitting TRBD2. This CDR3 is built from 16 residues. The V and J ends lost 1 base and 4 bases, in that order; junction bases with no gene match: 6. The germline V gene has CDR1 LGHNA and CDR2 YSLEER. The CDR3 spells CASSQGKAGGADTQYF. DNA of the CDR3: TGCGCCAGCAGCCAAGGCAAAGCGGGGGGCGCAGATACGCAGTATTTT.

The chain joins TRBV30 to TRBJ1-1; the D gene is possibly TRBD1 (6 bases). The CDR3 has 13 residues. V was shortened by 0 bases and J by 8 bases, with 13 bases between the two germline ends. The germline CDR1 and CDR2 sequences are GTSNPN and SVGIG (reference sequence). This CDR3 is CAWSVHGGGEAFF. CDR3 coding DNA: TGTGCCTGGAGTGTACATGGCGGGGGCGAAGCTTTCTTT.

The rearrangement uses TRBV6-5 and TRBJ1-1; 8 positions agree with TRBD1. V lost 0 bases and J lost 7; bases outside the gene matches: 4. CDR1 and CDR2 (germline): MNHEY, SVGAGI. The CDR3 extends over 14 amino acids. DNA for the CDR3: TGTGCCAGCAGTTACTCGACAGGGGTCGATGAAGCTTTCTTT. Residues: CASSYSTGVDEAFF.

This clonotype has ten or more counts. CDR3: CASSRQDRWSTF. The CDR3 DNA follows: TGTGCCAGCAGTCGACAGGACCGCTGGAGCACCTTC. V usage is TRBV12-3 or TRBV12-4 and J usage is TRBJ1-2; TRBD1 might be the D (6 bases). The CDR3 extends over 12 amino acids. Trimming shortened V by 5 bases and J by 13 bases, and 17 bases separated the two germline ends.

A word on this clonotype: A read error may be the cause here, since a much bigger clone is one base away. The CDR3 sequence is CASSPHNEQFF. DNA for the CDR3: TGTGCCAGCAGCCCCCACAATGAGCAGTTCTTC. The chain couples TRBV7-2 to TRBJ2-1; unclear D gene. V lost 5 bases to trimming and J lost 5 bases, with 4 bases between them. The CDR3 length is 11 residues. Germline lookup yields CDR1 SGHTA and CDR2 FQGNSA.

This rearrangement joins TRBV6-5 to TRBJ2-7; D perhaps matches TRBD2 (7 bases). With 6 bases removed from V and 4 bases from J, the gap between germline ends came to 19 bases. Germline V gives CDR1 MNHEY, CDR2 SVGAGI. This CDR3 has 15 residues. The CDR3 DNA reads TGTGCCAGCAGCCGAGAATTCGGGGGGCGGTACGAGCAGTACTTC. This sequence encodes CASSREFGGRYEQYF.

The sample holds many counts of this clonotype. The V and J genes are TRBV7-6 and TRBJ2-7, with D maybe TRBD1 (7 bases). V lost 6 bases to trimming and J lost 3 bases, with 12 bases between them. There are 13 residues in the CDR3. CDR1 and CDR2 from the germline V gene are SGHVS and FNYEAQ. The CDR3 coding sequence is TGTGCCAGCAGTCGGGGGACAGTCTACGAGCAGTACTTC. Translation gives CASSRGTVYEQYF.

V and J are TRBV6-5 and TRBJ2-1; 12 bases are shared with TRBD1. J was trimmed by 5 bases and V by 6 bases; bases with no gene match: 8. Germline CDR1 MNHEY, CDR2 SVGAGI. The CDR3 covers 16 residues. CDR3 nucleotides: TGTGCCAGCAGCCCGGGACAGGGGGCGAGACACAATGAGCAGTTCTTC. This codes for CASSPGQGARHNEQFF.

This clonotype was found a few times. The genes are TRBV9 and TRBJ2-3; 8 bases are shared with TRBD1. This CDR3 comprises 14 residues. The germline V gene encodes CDR1 SGDLS and CDR2 YYNGEE. Trimming cost V 2 bases and J 4 bases; bases outside gene matches: 3. The CDR3 sequence is CASSVSGGPDTQYF. The CDR3 nucleotides read TGTGCCAGCAGCGTCTCAGGGGGCCCAGATACGCAGTATTTT.

This clonotype came up a few times. V gene TRBV10-3 combines with J gene TRBJ2-7, with TRBD1 matching over 7 bases. CDR1 and CDR2 from the germline V gene are ENHRY and SYGVKD. CDR3 size: 13 residues. Germline trimming cut 8 bases from V and 0 bases from J; bases unmatched to any gene: 4. The CDR3 region is CAIRTGSSYEQYF. The DNA of the CDR3 is TGTGCCATCCGGACAGGCAGCTCCTACGAGCAGTACTTC.

This clonotype was recorded a few times. This rearrangement joins TRBV4-1 to TRBJ2-3, with unresolved D. V was cut by 2 bases and J by 6 bases, with 6 bases left in between. CDR1 is MGHRA, CDR2 YSYEKL, per germline. This CDR3 contains 12 residues. The DNA for the CDR3 is TGCGCCAGCAGCCAACCAGCGGATACGCAGTATTTT. This codes for CASSQPADTQYF.

The rearrangement links TRBV25-1 to TRBJ1-3; D is undetermined. This CDR3 comprises 14 residues. The ends were cut back, 1 base at V and 4 bases at J, with 8 bases in the middle. Germline V CDR1 and CDR2: MGHDK, SYGVNS. The CDR3 protein is CASSEWPSGNTIYF. The CDR3 region has the DNA TGTGCCAGCAGTGAATGGCCGTCCGGAAACACCATATATTTT.

This chain uses TRBV20-1 with TRBJ1-1, with D perhaps matching TRBD1 (6 bases). This CDR3 comprises 11 residues. With 4 bases removed from V and 8 bases from J, the gap between germline ends came to 11 bases. Germline V gene sequence: CDR1 DFQATT, CDR2 SNEGSKA (reference sequence). DNA for the CDR3: TGCAGTGCTACGGGACAATTAGAAGCTTTCTTT. Its protein product is CSATGQLEAFF.

The rearrangement links TRBV20-1 to TRBJ1-3, with 12 bases matching TRBD1. The CDR3 sequence is 17 residues long. J was trimmed by 4 bases and V by 0 bases; bases with no gene match: 7. CDR1 and CDR2 (germline): DFQATT, SNEGSKA (reference sequence). The CDR3, as DNA: TGCAGTGCTAGAGACCCTCTGGGGACAGGGGGCGGAAACACCATATATTTT. Protein sequence: CSARDPLGTGGGNTIYF.

This clonotype was found many times. V gene TRBV27 combines with J gene TRBJ2-1, with D uncertain. The V gene's germline CDR1 is MNHEY and CDR2 SMNVEV (reference sequence). V lost 6 bases and J 3 bases, leaving 15 bases between the germline ends. CDR3 size: 15 residues. CDR3 protein: CASSLVAEDYNEQFF. CDR3 bases: TGTGCCAGCAGCCTCGTTGCGGAAGACTACAATGAGCAGTTCTTC.

This clonotype occurred a few times. This rearrangement joins TRBV5-1 to TRBJ2-2, with no clear D. Trimming removed 2 bases at V and 3 bases at J, with 17 bases between. CDR3 length equals 17 residues. Germline V CDR1 and CDR2: SGHRS, YFSETQ. In DNA, the CDR3 is TGCGCCAGCAGCTTCCTACTGTTGAGTCCGGACACCGGGGAGCTGTTTTTT. This codes for CASSFLLLSPDTGELFF.

This clonotype was counted many times. The rearrangement links TRBV5-1 to TRBJ2-5; 11 bases match TRBD2. After removal of 2 bases from V and 2 bases from J, the junction contained 5 bases not matched to a gene. Germline V CDR1 and CDR2: SGHRS, YFSETQ. The CDR3 has 16 residues. CDR3 in DNA: TGCGCCAGCAGCTTTCAACTAGCGGGGGCACAAGAGACCCAGTACTTC. Amino acids: CASSFQLAGAQETQYF.

This clonotype was detected a few times. The chain combines TRBV5-1 with TRBJ2-2; weak D call: TRBD2 (6 bases). V lost 4 bases and J lost 5, with 15 bases in between. This CDR3 comprises 15 residues. Germline V gene lookup returns CDR1 SGHRS and CDR2 YFSETQ. The DNA for the CDR3 is TGCGCCAGCAGCCTAAGGAGGGATGGTACCGGGGAGCTGTTTTTT. Protein product: CASSLRRDGTGELFF.